This entry lists 29 T cell receptor beta chains sequenced from one sample in a study of blood T cell repertoires in COVID-19. The table came from immunoSEQ multiplex PCR; TCRdb's copy has only in-frame clones and leaves some out. Here the sample spans about 170,000 clones, approximately 91% being singletons. Sequenced input: PBMCs or T cells enriched from blood (not recorded which). All receptors derive from a woman aged 18-29 years who had recovered from COVID-19.

The rearrangement joins TRBV7-2 to TRBJ1-4; 8 bases agree with TRBD1. This CDR3 has 15 amino acids. Germline CDR1 and CDR2: SGHTA and FQGNSA. Unmatched junction bases numbered 12, after V lost 3 bases and J lost 12 bases. The CDR3 bases are TGTGCCAGCAGCTTTCCAGCGGGACAGGCCGTTGAACTGTTTTTT. Its protein is CASSFPAGQAVELFF.

The chain carries TRBV28 and TRBJ2-6, with D maybe TRBD1 (5 bases). The CDR3 totals 15 residues. V gave up 5 bases and J gave up 1 base, with 9 bases separating them. Germline V gene lookup returns CDR1 MDHEN and CDR2 SYDVKM. The CDR3 DNA reads as TGTGCCAGCAGTACGCAGGGTTCTGGGGCCAACGTCCTGACTTTC. Its protein product is CASSTQGSGANVLTF.

The rearrangement joins TRBV5-6 to TRBJ1-4; 8 bases are shared with TRBD1. J gave up 0 bases and V 3 bases, and 13 bases lay outside the gene matches. Germline V gives CDR1 SGHDT, CDR2 YYEEEE. CDR3 length: 19 residues. The CDR3 DNA is TGTGCCAGCAGCTCCCGTCGGACAGGGCCAATCGCAACTAATGAAAAACTGTTTTTT. Translation: CASSSRRTGPIATNEKLFF. Looking up the rest from reference TRBV5-6 and TRBJ1-4 gives the full variable domain: DAGVTQSPTHLIKTRGQQVTLRCSPKSGHDTVSWYQQALGQGPQFIFQYYEEEERQRGNFPDRFSGHQFPNYSSELNVNALLLGDSALYLCASSSRRTGPIATNEKLFFGSGTQLSVL.

The chain joins TRBV12-3 or TRBV12-4 to TRBJ1-2; maybe TRBD1 (5 bases). The CDR3 is made up of 13 amino acids. The V gene lost 6 bases and the J gene lost 4 bases, with 12 bases spanning the gap. The CDR3 nucleotides are TGTGCCAGCAGCTCAGGGATGGGCTATGGCTACACCTTC. Protein: CASSSGMGYGYTF.

The rearrangement links TRBV19 to TRBJ2-3, with 9 bases identical to TRBD2. Germline lookup yields CDR1 LNHDA and CDR2 SQIVND (reference sequence). With 3 bases clipped from V and 5 bases from J, the junction kept 9 bases outside the gene matches. The CDR3 consists of 16 residues. The CDR3 nucleotides are TGTGCCAGTAGTATCTCTCTAGCGGGGTACAGAGATACGCAGTATTTT. It is translated as CASSISLAGYRDTQYF.

In its sample, this clone was seen a few times. This chain links TRBV5-3 with TRBJ2-2; 8 bases agree with TRBD2. TRBV5-3 is an ORF, and what it does is uncertain. The CDR3 is 16 residues long. V gave up 6 bases and J gave up 4 bases; unmatched junction bases: 11. CDR3 sequence reads: CARMPGAGGGTGELFF. The CDR3, as DNA: TGTGCCAGAATGCCCGGTGCGGGAGGAGGCACCGGGGAGCTGTTTTTT.

V is TRBV28 and J is TRBJ1-5; 8 positions match TRBD1. The CDR3 sequence is 14 residues long. From germline, CDR1 is MDHEN and CDR2 SYDVKM. The V segment lost 6 bases and the J segment 4 bases; nucleotides outside the gene matches: 5. CDR3 sequence (DNA): TGTGCCAGCAGATCCAGGGGGCGGAATCAGCCCCAGCATTTT. It translates to CASRSRGRNQPQHF. The whole variable domain, filled in from reference TRBV28 and TRBJ1-5, reads DVKVTQSSRYLVKRTGEKVFLECVQDMDHENMFWYRQDPGLGLRLIYFSYDVKMKEKGDIPEGYSVSREKKERFSLILESASTNQTSMYLCASRSRGRNQPQHFGDGTRLSIL.

The chain joins TRBV19 to TRBJ2-7; the match to TRBD2 covers 8 bases. Germline V gene data show CDR1 as LNHDA and CDR2 as SQIVND (reference sequence). The CDR3 consists of 14 residues. Trimming cost V 5 bases and J 6 bases; bases outside gene matches: 9. The CDR3 reads CASSPARGVGEQYF. CDR3 coding DNA: TGTGCCAGTAGTCCCGCGCGGGGGGTCGGCGAGCAGTACTTC. The whole variable domain, remainder taken from reference TRBV19 and TRBJ2-7, is DGGITQSPKYLFRKEGQNVTLSCEQNLNHDAMYWYRQDPGQGLRLIYYSQIVNDFQKGDIAEGYSVSREKKESFPLTVTSAQKNPTAFYLCASSPARGVGEQYFGPGTRLTVT.

This clone was seen only a few times. This chain connects TRBV9 to TRBJ2-7, with 11 nucleotides matching TRBD2. The junction had 7 bases not matched to a gene; V was cut back by 2 bases and J by 6 bases. The germline gives CDR1 SGDLS, CDR2 YYNGEE. CDR3 size: 15 residues. CDR3 nucleotides: TGTGCCAGCAGCGTCCCTAGCGGGAGGCGGCGCGAGCAGTACTTC. Amino acid sequence: CASSVPSGRRREQYF.

The chain uses TRBV4-2 and TRBJ1-2; D unresolved. CDR1 is LGHNA and CDR2 is YNFKEQ in the germline V gene. CDR3 length equals 14 residues. Trimming stripped 4 bases from V and 0 bases from J, with 9 bases between. The CDR3 loop is CASSPDRANYGYTF. The CDR3 DNA reads as TGTGCCAGCAGCCCTGATCGAGCTAACTATGGCTACACCTTC.

J is TRBJ1-3 and V is TRBV6-4; TRBD1 aligns across 9 bases. The J segment lost 2 bases and the V segment lost 3 bases, leaving 5 bases of the junction unmatched. This CDR3 region has 16 residues. Germline V gives CDR1 MRHNA, CDR2 SNTAGT. The CDR3 coding sequence is TGTGCCAGCAGTGAGTCGGACAGGGGCACTGGAAACACCATATATTTT. Its translation is CASSESDRGTGNTIYF.

The chain carries TRBV7-3 and TRBJ2-3; 12 positions match TRBD2. The V gene end was trimmed by 2 bases and the J gene end by 6 bases; junction bases not matched to a gene: 6. CDR1 SGHTA and CDR2 FQGTGA come from the germline V gene. CDR3 length: 16 residues. This CDR3 reads CASSLGRTSGTDTQYF. Written as DNA, the CDR3 is TGTGCCAGCAGCTTAGGGCGGACTAGCGGGACCGATACGCAGTATTTT.

J is TRBJ1-5 and V is TRBV28; 9 bases agree with TRBD1. V shed 1 base, J shed 6 bases, and the junction held 4 bases outside the gene matches. This CDR3 comprises 15 residues. Germline V gives CDR1 MDHEN, CDR2 SYDVKM. In DNA, the CDR3 is TGTGCCAGCAGTTTATTAACAGGGGGCGGTCAGCCCCAGCATTTT. Encoded protein: CASSLLTGGGQPQHF.

CDR3 sequence reads: CASSFGLAQSTDTQYF. The DNA for the CDR3 is TGTGCCAGCAGCTTTGGGCTAGCGCAGAGCACAGATACGCAGTATTTT. This rearrangement joins TRBV11-1 to TRBJ2-3, with a tentative D call TRBD2 (6 bases). The germline CDR1 and CDR2 sequences are SGHAT and FQDESV (reference sequence). CDR3 length: 16 residues. V was cut by 3 bases and J by 0 bases, with 13 bases left in between.

The rearrangement joins TRBV4-2 to TRBJ2-7; possible D gene TRBD2, 6 bases. Trimming cost V 0 bases and J 4 bases, with 25 bases left between them. Germline V CDR1 and CDR2: LGHNA, YNFKEQ. This CDR3 comprises 19 residues. The CDR3 sequence: CASSQEGKVGGFILYEQYF. DNA of the CDR3: TGTGCCAGCAGCCAAGAGGGTAAAGTCGGGGGTTTCATCCTGTACGAGCAGTACTTC.

The chain has TRBV28 and TRBJ2-3, with 7 bases that match TRBD1. The CDR3 spans 15 residues. CDR1 is MDHEN, CDR2 SYDVKM, per germline. V trimming: 3 bases; J trimming: 4 bases; junction bases outside the gene matches: 7. In nucleotides, the CDR3 is TGTGCCAGCAGTTTCGGGGACAGTAGCGCAGATACGCAGTATTTT. Protein: CASSFGDSSADTQYF.

As for this clone: One end of the junction fails to match germline, which may point to a read error. The chain has TRBV10-3 and TRBJ2-1; D unresolved. The length of the CDR3 is 13 residues. Germline lookup yields CDR1 ENHRY and CDR2 SYGVKD. Written as DNA, the CDR3 is TGTGCCATTTTCGAGCCGTTATACAGTGAGCAGTTCTTC. Amino acid sequence: CAIFEPLYSEQFF.

The chain uses TRBV19 and TRBJ1-2, with TRBD1 identical over 12 bases. The CDR3 is 17 amino acids. Germline-derived CDR1 and CDR2 are LNHDA and SQIVND (reference sequence). With V trimmed by 4 bases and J by 1 base, 7 bases remained unmatched. CDR3 residues: CASSRPGQGAGNYGYTF. CDR3 nucleotide sequence: TGTGCCAGTAGTAGGCCGGGACAGGGGGCCGGTAACTATGGCTACACCTTC.

The gene calls are TRBV19 and TRBJ1-1; TRBD1 matches at 10 bases. Trimming at V came to 5 bases and at J to 1 base, leaving 10 bases not matched to a gene. The CDR3 consists of 17 residues. Germline CDR1 reads LNHDA; CDR2 reads SQIVND (reference sequence). The CDR3 DNA reads TGTGCCAGTAGTCACCTGGGGACAGGGGCCGGGAACACTGAAGCTTTCTTT. Encoded protein: CASSHLGTGAGNTEAFF.

The chain joins TRBV6-5 to TRBJ1-5, with 7 nucleotides matching TRBD1. Germline assignment: CDR1 MNHEY and CDR2 SVGAGI. The CDR3 loop spans 13 amino acids. J lost 4 bases, V lost 8 bases, and 5 bases had no gene match. CDR3 amino acids: CASRRDSNQPQHF. CDR3 bases: TGTGCCAGCCGCCGGGACAGTAATCAGCCCCAGCATTTT.

Only one count was recorded for this clone. The chain employs TRBV11-2 and TRBJ2-7, with unresolved D. In germline, CDR1 is SGHAT, CDR2 FQNNGV. V was clipped by 3 bases and J by 4 bases, with 7 bases between them. This CDR3 is built from 12 residues. The DNA of the CDR3 is TGTGCCAGCAGCTTGAGCCGGTACGAGCAGTACTTC. Encoded protein: CASSLSRYEQYF.

The chain has TRBV11-3 and TRBJ2-7; tentatively, D is TRBD2 (7 bases). Trimming pared 1 base from V and 5 bases from J, leaving 15 bases between. Germline loops: CDR1 SGHNT, CDR2 YENEEA. The CDR3 consists of 15 residues. The CDR3: CASSLGGGGANEQYF. The CDR3 nucleotides read TGTGCCAGCAGCTTAGGTGGCGGGGGCGCCAACGAGCAGTACTTC.

The genes are TRBV19 and TRBJ1-2, with D possibly matching TRBD1 (6 bases). The V and J ends lost 6 bases and 2 bases respectively, with 13 bases between them. This CDR3 contains 14 residues. CDR1 LNHDA and CDR2 SQIVND come from the germline V gene (reference sequence). In DNA, the CDR3 is TGTGCCAGTAGAGGCACAGGGCTCAACTATGGCTACACCTTC. Residues: CASRGTGLNYGYTF. Based on the CDR3 plus reference TRBV19 and TRBJ1-2, the full variable domain is DGGITQSPKYLFRKEGQNVTLSCEQNLNHDAMYWYRQDPGQGLRLIYYSQIVNDFQKGDIAEGYSVSREKKESFPLTVTSAQKNPTAFYLCASRGTGLNYGYTFGSGTRLTVV.

The gene calls are TRBV2 and TRBJ1-6, with 8 positions matching TRBD1. The junction had 18 bases not matched to a gene; V was cut back by 3 bases and J by 5 bases. CDR1 is SNHLY, CDR2 FYNNEI, per germline. The CDR3 is 20 residues long. The CDR3 nucleotides read TGTGCCAGCAGTGACAGGGGGCCTGCTTCTTTTATTTTTAATAATTCACCCCTCCACTTT. Protein sequence: CASSDRGPASFIFNNSPLHF.

This sequence joins TRBV5-5 and TRBJ2-7; TRBD1 matches 9 bases. With 1 base clipped from V and 3 bases from J, the junction kept 11 bases outside the gene matches. CDR1 and CDR2 (germline): SGHKS, YYEKEE (reference sequence). CDR3 length: 17 residues. This CDR3 reads CASSLTSGTGTFYEQYF. CDR3 DNA: TGTGCCAGCAGCTTGACCTCCGGGACAGGGACCTTCTACGAGCAGTACTTC.

The chain's CDR3 is CASSLGDRTRLEQFF. CDR3 sequence (DNA): TGTGCCAGCAGCTTAGGTGACAGGACCAGGCTTGAGCAGTTCTTC. The J gene is TRBJ2-1, the V gene TRBV7-9, with D perhaps TRBD1 (6 bases). In germline, CDR1 is SEHNR, CDR2 FQNEAQ (reference sequence). V was cut by 1 base and J by 9 bases, with 16 bases left in between. CDR3 length: 15 amino acids.

This clone was counted once. V and J are TRBV5-6 and TRBJ2-7, with D perhaps TRBD2 (6 bases). The V and J ends lost 1 base and 2 bases respectively, with 13 bases between them. Germline values: CDR1 SGHDT, CDR2 YYEEEE. This CDR3 is 15 amino acids long. This CDR3 is CASSLREDGPYEQYF. The CDR3 DNA reads as TGTGCCAGCAGCTTGAGGGAGGACGGCCCCTACGAGCAGTACTTC.

The chain recombines TRBV13 with TRBJ2-2, with D possibly matching TRBD2 (6 bases). Looked up from germline, CDR1 is PRHDT and CDR2 is FYEKMQ (reference sequence). CDR3 length equals 18 residues. V shed 7 bases and J shed 5 bases, with 26 bases lying between them. Here the CDR3 reads CASIITTGRGPRTGELFF. The CDR3, as DNA: TGTGCCAGCATCATTACCACGGGGCGGGGCCCTCGGACCGGGGAGCTGTTTTTT.

V and J are TRBV28 and TRBJ1-1; no clear D gene. The CDR3 consists of 15 residues. Deletions cut 6 bases from V and 3 bases from J, with 17 bases between. Germline CDR1 reads MDHEN; CDR2 reads SYDVKM. The CDR3, as DNA: TGTGCCAGCAGCGCCTCAGGTCGGCAGTACACTGAAGCTTTCTTT. This codes for CASSASGRQYTEAFF.